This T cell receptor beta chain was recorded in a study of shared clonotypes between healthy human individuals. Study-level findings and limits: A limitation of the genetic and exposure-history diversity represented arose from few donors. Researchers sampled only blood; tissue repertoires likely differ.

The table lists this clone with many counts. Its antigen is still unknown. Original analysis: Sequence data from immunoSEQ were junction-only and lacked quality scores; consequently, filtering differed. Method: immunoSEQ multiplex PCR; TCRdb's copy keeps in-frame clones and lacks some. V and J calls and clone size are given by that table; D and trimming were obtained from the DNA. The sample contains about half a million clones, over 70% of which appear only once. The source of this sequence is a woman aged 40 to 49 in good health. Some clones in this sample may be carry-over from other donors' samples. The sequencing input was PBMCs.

The DNA of the CDR3 is TGTGCCAGTACTTTCAGGGGATTGGGAGATACGCAGTATTTT. It codes for CASTFRGLGDTQYF. This chain joins TRBV19 and TRBJ2-3, with D perhaps matching TRBD1 (6 bases). Germline V lookup: CDR1 LNHDA, CDR2 SQIVND (reference sequence). The CDR3 has 14 residues. Trimming took off 7 bases at V and 5 bases at J, with 16 bases between the two ends.